Following are 26 T cell receptor beta chains from one sample sequenced in a study of graft-versus-host responses after intestinal transplantation. Repertoires were generated with immunoSEQ multiplex PCR, while TCRdb's copy carries only in-frame clones and drops some. This repertoire shows approximately 6,300 clones, 22% found once; its top ten account for around 6%. The specimen was alloreactive CD4+ T cells from a mixed lymphocyte reaction culture, collected before transplantation. Subset noted: CFSE-low proliferating T cells sorted from roughly six-day pre-transplant mixed lymphocyte reaction (GvH or HvG direction). Receptors originate from a human patient who was an organ donor for intestinal transplantation.

This clone is medium-sized (0.01 to 0.1%). The V and J genes are TRBV19 and TRBJ2-1; the D is unclear. Germline V gene lookup returns CDR1 LNHDA and CDR2 SQIVND (reference sequence). V was shortened by 5 bases and J by 3 bases, with 17 bases between the two germline ends. This CDR3 contains 16 residues. The CDR3 loop reads CASSGWRPRNYNEQFF. DNA for the CDR3: TGTGCCAGTAGTGGTTGGCGGCCCCGGAACTACAATGAGCAGTTCTTC.

The rearrangement links TRBV6-1 to TRBJ1-3; D is unclear. This CDR3 has 15 residues. The ends were cut back, 6 bases at V and 4 bases at J, with 16 bases in the middle. Germline V gene sequence: CDR1 MNHNS, CDR2 SASEGT. CDR3 sequence: CASSALTGAGNTIYF. DNA of the CDR3: TGTGCCAGCAGCGCCCTAACGGGTGCGGGAAACACCATATATTTT.

This clone was counted between two and nine times. The chain uses TRBV11-2 and TRBJ2-1; TRBD1 is a possible D gene (6 bases). CDR1 is SGHAT and CDR2 is FQNNGV in the germline V gene. The CDR3 covers 16 residues. V was trimmed by 1 base and J by 3 bases, leaving 13 bases between them. The CDR3 nucleotides are TGTGCCAGCAGCTTAGCCTCTCGACAGGTCTACAATGAGCAGTTCTTC. It specifies CASSLASRQVYNEQFF.

The chain has TRBV7-2 and TRBJ2-4; possibly TRBD1 or TRBD2 for D (5 bases each). In germline, CDR1 is SGHTA, CDR2 FQGNSA. V was trimmed by 0 bases and J by 7 bases, leaving 10 bases between them. The CDR3 runs 14 residues. CDR3 region: CASSLARWGNIQYF. The CDR3 DNA follows: TGTGCCAGCAGCTTAGCGCGTTGGGGGAACATTCAGTACTTC.

V is TRBV18 and J is TRBJ1-3, with unresolved D. Between the trimmed V and J ends, which lost 3 bases and 0 bases, there was a span of 9 bases. The CDR3 totals 15 residues. The germline V gene encodes CDR1 KGHSH and CDR2 LQKENI. The CDR3 sequence is CASSPRHISGNTIYF. CDR3 coding DNA: TGTGCCAGCTCACCCCGACACATCTCTGGAAACACCATATATTTT. The full variable domain, in which reference TRBV18 and TRBJ1-3 provide the parts outside the CDR3, is NAGVMQNPRHLVRRRGQEARLRCSPMKGHSHVYWYRQLPEEGLKFMVYLQKENIIDESGMPKERFSAEFPKEGPSILRIQQVVRGDSAAYFCASSPRHISGNTIYFGEGSWLTVV.

Judged by abundance, this clone is medium-sized. This chain connects TRBV5-4 to TRBJ2-3; no definite D call. The CDR3 runs to 14 residues. The germline gives CDR1 SGHNT, CDR2 YYREEE (reference sequence). V shed 5 bases and J shed 0 bases, with 10 bases lying between them. The CDR3 here is CASRNRPSTDTQYF. In DNA, the CDR3 is TGTGCCAGCAGAAACAGACCTAGCACAGATACGCAGTATTTT. Looking up the rest from reference TRBV5-4 and TRBJ2-3 gives the full variable domain: ETGVTQSPTHLIKTRGQQVTLRCSSQSGHNTVSWYQQALGQGPQFIFQYYREEENGRGNFPPRFSGLQFPNYSSELNVNALELDDSALYLCASRNRPSTDTQYFGPGTRLTVL.

In its sample, this clone was seen a few times. CDR3 in amino acids: CASSRTRSYEQYF. CDR3 nucleotides: TGTGCCAGCAGCCGGACTCGATCCTACGAGCAGTACTTC. This chain uses TRBV6-1 with TRBJ2-7, with a weak D call TRBD2 (5 bases). Looked up from germline, CDR1 is MNHNS and CDR2 is SASEGT. The CDR3 covers 13 residues. Trimming cost V 6 bases and J 1 base, with 10 bases left between them.

With respect to this clone: Because the CDR3's place on the DNA is in doubt, the DNA is left out and the CDR3 is given as listed by TCRdb. This chain connects TRBV1 to TRBJ2-6; the tabulated D call, TRBD1, remains unverified against the DNA. TRBV1 is an annotated pseudogene. Ends included, the CDR3 has 18 residues. The CDR3 here is CTSRSYGCAQSRANVLTF.

The J gene is TRBJ1-3, the V gene TRBV6-5; D not certain. The V and J ends lost 0 bases and 4 bases respectively, with 7 bases between them. CDR1 is MNHEY, CDR2 SVGAGI, per germline. CDR3 length: 14 amino acids. The CDR3: CASSYSGRGNTIYF. CDR3 DNA: TGTGCCAGCAGTTACTCGGGCAGGGGAAACACCATATATTTT.

This clone is medium-sized (0.01 to 0.1%) within its sample. V is TRBV7-2 and J is TRBJ2-3; D remains ambiguous. Trimming pared 5 bases from V and 2 bases from J, leaving 14 bases between. The CDR3 consists of 15 residues. Per the germline V gene, CDR1 is SGHTA and CDR2 is FQGNSA. Here the CDR3 reads CASSLRLYLTDTQYF. The CDR3 DNA reads as TGTGCCAGCAGCCTACGACTTTACCTCACAGATACGCAGTATTTT.

This chain uses TRBV18 with TRBJ1-2; 10 positions match TRBD1. This CDR3 is built from 13 residues. CDR1 is KGHSH, CDR2 LQKENI, per germline. J gave up 6 bases and V 3 bases, and 1 base lay outside the gene matches. The CDR3 DNA is TGTGCCAGCTCACCCGACAGGGGGCATGGCTACACCTTC. It encodes CASSPDRGHGYTF.

CDR3 coding DNA: TGTGCCAGTAGTATTCGGGGGGGGTTCTCCTACGAGCAGTACTTC. Its protein is CASSIRGGFSYEQYF. V and J are TRBV19 and TRBJ2-7; TRBD2 aligns across 8 bases. Germline CDR1 is LNHDA and CDR2 is SQIVND (reference sequence). Trimming took 3 bases from V and 0 from J; bases not matched to a gene: 4. This CDR3 contains 15 residues.

CDR3 bases: TGCGCCAGCAGCTTGCAGAGGGGACCCTACGAGCAGTACTTC. Translated, it gives CASSLQRGPYEQYF. J is TRBJ2-6 and V is TRBV5-1; D assignment may be TRBD1 or TRBD2 (5 bases each). The J call could be wrong; TRBJ2-7 is a better fit for the DNA end. The CDR3 runs to 14 residues. Germline values: CDR1 SGHRS, CDR2 YFSETQ.

This chain links TRBV5-5 with TRBJ2-1; D is undetermined. V lost 1 base and J lost 9, with 11 bases in between. The length of the CDR3 is 13 residues. Germline V gives CDR1 SGHKS, CDR2 YYEKEE (reference sequence). CDR3 DNA sequence: TGTGCCAGCAGCTTGACCCCGCCGGGTGAGCAGTTCTTC. Residues: CASSLTPPGEQFF.

In its sample, this clone is medium-sized. The rearrangement links TRBV10-3 to TRBJ2-3; D unresolved. The CDR3 runs to 14 residues. Trimming removed 2 bases at V and 2 bases at J, with 8 bases between. CDR1 is ENHRY and CDR2 is SYGVKD in the germline V gene. CDR3 residues: CAISEGMITDTQYF. Written as DNA, the CDR3 is TGTGCCATCAGTGAGGGGATGATCACAGATACGCAGTATTTT.

Details on this clone: A much larger clone is a single base away; this may be a read error. The sample carries other DNA sequences with the same CDR3. The chain couples TRBV18 to TRBJ2-7, with TRBD2 matching over 7 bases. In germline, CDR1 is KGHSH, CDR2 LQKENI. The CDR3 has 17 residues. V trimming: 1 base; J trimming: 3 bases; junction bases outside the gene matches: 12. DNA of the CDR3: TGTGCCAGCTCACCACGGCCCGGGGGGACCCGAAGCTACGAGCAGTACTTC. Residues: CASSPRPGGTRSYEQYF.

This clone turned up a few times. The CDR3 DNA is TGTGCCTGGAGTGTGCTCCATCAGCCCCAGCATTTT. Translating it yields CAWSVLHQPQHF. The J gene is TRBJ1-5, the V gene TRBV30; D gene ambiguous. The germline V and J ends were trimmed by 0 bases and 5 bases, with 5 bases remaining between them. CDR3 length: 12 amino acids. The germline gives CDR1 GTSNPN, CDR2 SVGIG (reference sequence).

This clone was detected many times. CDR3 loop: CASSWGGELFF. For the CDR3, the DNA is TGTGCCAGCAGTTGGGGCGGGGAGCTGTTTTTT. The V gene is TRBV6-1, the J gene TRBJ2-2; D is ambiguous. Germline CDR1 and CDR2: MNHNS and SASEGT. There are 11 residues in the CDR3. The ends were cut back, 5 bases at V and 7 bases at J, with 5 bases in the middle.

This rearrangement joins TRBV7-2 to TRBJ1-6; 9 bases align to TRBD1. J was trimmed by 8 bases and V by 1 base; bases with no gene match: 0. Germline CDR1 and CDR2: SGHTA and FQGNSA. CDR3 length: 14 residues. The CDR3 nucleotides read TGTGCCAGCAGCTTAGACAGGGGGCATTCACCCCTCCACTTT. Translating gives CASSLDRGHSPLHF.

This clone was seen only a few times. This chain links TRBV6-6 with TRBJ2-7, with 7 bases that match TRBD2. Per germline, CDR1 MNHNY and CDR2 SVGAGI (reference sequence). The V gene end was trimmed by 4 bases and the J gene end by 3 bases; junction bases not matched to a gene: 3. CDR3 length: 13 residues. The CDR3 region is CASSSGGNYEQYF. For the CDR3, the DNA is TGTGCCAGCAGTTCCGGGGGGAACTACGAGCAGTACTTC.

The V call is TRBV4-1, the J call TRBJ2-7, with a weak D call TRBD2 (5 bases). The CDR3 spans 13 residues. V lost 0 bases and J lost 12, with 15 bases in between. In germline, CDR1 is MGHRA, CDR2 YSYEKL. As DNA, the CDR3 is TGCGCCAGCAGCCAAGACCGAGATCGTCGGGGGTACTTC. It specifies CASSQDRDRRGYF.

This clone was picked up a small number of times. The chain employs TRBV4-3 and TRBJ2-5; a possible D gene is TRBD1 (5 bases). Germline CDR1 reads LGHNA; CDR2 reads YSLEER. The CDR3 sequence is 16 residues long. Trimming pared 1 base from V and 3 bases from J, leaving 15 bases between. CDR3 nucleotides: TGCGCCAGCAGCCAAGTTCCGGGCAGGGCAAAAGAGACCCAGTACTTC. Translated: CASSQVPGRAKETQYF.

As concerns this clone: A much larger clone sits a single nucleotide away, making a read error possible. The rearrangement joins TRBV6-8 to TRBJ1-3; D is uncertain. Trimming removed 3 bases from V and 0 bases from J, with 9 bases in between. CDR1 and CDR2 (germline): MNHGY, SAAAGT. The CDR3 loop spans 15 amino acids. CDR3 in amino acids: CASSYQDPSGNTIYF. The CDR3 bases are TGTGCCAGCAGTTATCAAGACCCCTCTGGAAACACCATATATTTT.

This clone was seen just once. A far larger clone is off by one base, so a read error is likely. The identical CDR3 is also encoded by other nucleotide sequences in the sample. V is TRBV7-2 and J is TRBJ1-5; a weak D match, TRBD1 (6 bases). The CDR3 has 13 residues. Germline CDR1 is SGHTA and CDR2 is FQGNSA. The CDR3, as DNA: TGTGCCAGCAGCTTAGCCCGGGGGCAGCCCCAGCACTTT. Translation gives CASSLARGQPQHF.

By proportion, this clone is medium-sized (0.01 to 0.1%). J is TRBJ1-2 and V is TRBV7-2, with D possibly matching TRBD1 (6 bases). CDR1 and CDR2 (germline): SGHTA, FQGNSA. The CDR3 contains 14 residues. Trimming removed 5 bases from V and 0 bases from J, with 10 bases in between. The CDR3 spells CASSQNRANYGYTF. CDR3 in DNA: TGTGCCAGCAGCCAAAACAGGGCTAACTATGGCTACACCTTC. The full variable domain, completed using reference TRBV7-2 and TRBJ1-2, is GAGVSQSPSNKVTEKGKDVELRCDPISGHTALYWYRQSLGQGLEFLIYFQGNSAPDKSGLPSDRFSAERTGGSVSTLTIQRTQQEDSAVYLCASSQNRANYGYTFGSGTRLTVV.

The J gene is TRBJ1-1, the V gene TRBV7-9, with 10 bases aligning to TRBD1. This CDR3 is built from 15 residues. The trim removed 1 base at V and 3 bases at J, leaving 2 bases unmatched. CDR1 and CDR2 from the germline V gene are SEHNR and FQNEAQ (reference sequence). The CDR3 loop reads CASSLGQGAHTEAFF. The DNA for the CDR3 is TGTGCCAGCAGCTTAGGACAGGGGGCGCACACTGAAGCTTTCTTT.